This TCR gamma chain was found in a study of Vδ1+ human thymocytes. Whole-study results and caveats: Approximately 19% of thymic delta-chain sequences were Vdelta2, with few Vdelta3, unlike blood Vdelta1+ controls. Thymic TRG and TRD repertoires appeared highly polyclonal. TRD repertoires were essentially private, unlike widely shared TRG clonotypes.

The template was reverse-transcribed extracted RNA. Multiplex PCR used pooled V-gene forward primers and a constant-region reverse primer to amplify CDR3s. TCRdb reanalyzed the multiplex PCR reads using CATT. The repertoire holds over 25,000 gamma-chain clones, with roughly 20% as singletons. Germline V lookup: CDR1 EGSTGY, CDR2 YDSYTSSV. This CDR3 has 16 residues. V was clipped by 0 bases and J by 2 bases; unmatched bases: 10. This clone has just a few counts. Its cognate antigen is unknown. After alphabeta T cell depletion, CD3+ Vdelta1+ Vdelta2- thymocytes were sorted. Vdelta1+ thymocyte sorts reached between about 97% and 99.6% purity.

The V gene is TRGV4, the J gene TRGJ1 or TRGJ2. Sequencing was carried out using Vdelta1+ gamma-delta thymocytes from the thymus. Subset reported: FACS-sorted CD3+ TCRalphabeta- TCRVdelta1+ TCRVdelta2- thymocytes. The TCR originated in a boy under two years old who had congenital heart surgery. This chain's CDR3 is CATWDGPDPHYYKKLF. CDR3 in DNA: TGTGCCACCTGGGATGGGCCGGACCCACATTATTATAAGAAACTCTTT.